This entry describes one T cell receptor beta chain. This sample stems from a study of CD8 T cells in Susac syndrome. The sequenced target, TCR beta, came from blood CD8+ and CD4+ T cells. Negative isolation yielded CD8+ and CD4+ T cells; FACS enriched TEMRA cells. The CDR3 contains 16 residues. Unmatched junction bases numbered 13, after V lost 4 bases and J lost 2 bases. CDR1 and CDR2 (germline): DFQATT, SNEGSKA (reference sequence). The RNA input was about 0.5 to 1 ug, and it was reverse transcribed with random hexamers. The immunoSEQ assay covered 54 Vbeta and 13 Jbeta segments for CDR3. Each CDR3 protein gets one entry after TCRdb re-called the immunoSEQ multiplex PCR reads with MiXCR. The sample includes more than 95,000 distinct CDR3 sequences, 80% to 95% of them seen just once.

The chain uses TRBV20-1 and TRBJ2-5; 7 positions match TRBD2. The receptor was derived from a human donor with multiple sclerosis. Sequencing was carried out using CD8+ T cells from PBMCs. This chain's CDR3 is CSANHYGTTTQETQYF. CDR3 in DNA: TGCAGTGCTAACCACTACGGGACTACCACACAAGAGACCCAGTACTTC.